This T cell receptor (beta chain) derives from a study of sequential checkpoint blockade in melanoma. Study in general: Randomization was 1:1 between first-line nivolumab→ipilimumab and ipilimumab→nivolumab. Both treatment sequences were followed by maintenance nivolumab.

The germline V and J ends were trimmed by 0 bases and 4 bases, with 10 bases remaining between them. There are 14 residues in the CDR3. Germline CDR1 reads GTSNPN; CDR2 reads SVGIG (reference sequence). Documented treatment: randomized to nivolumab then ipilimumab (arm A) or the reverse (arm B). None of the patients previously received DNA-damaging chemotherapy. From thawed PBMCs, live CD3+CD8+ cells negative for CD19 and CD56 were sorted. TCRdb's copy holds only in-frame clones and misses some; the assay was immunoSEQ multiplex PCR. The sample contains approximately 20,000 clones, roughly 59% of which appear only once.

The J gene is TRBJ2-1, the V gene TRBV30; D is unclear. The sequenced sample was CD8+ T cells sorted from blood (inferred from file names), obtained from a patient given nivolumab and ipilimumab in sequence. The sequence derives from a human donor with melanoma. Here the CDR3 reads CAWSVTSSYNEQFF. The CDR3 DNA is TGTGCCTGGAGTGTAACCAGTTCATACAATGAGCAGTTCTTC.